The 11 T cell receptor beta chains presented below share a single source sample, sequenced in a study of shared clonotypes between healthy human individuals. Data came from immunoSEQ multiplex PCR; TCRdb stores just in-frame clones and leaves some out. The repertoire includes about 2 million clones, just under 95% of them detected once, and roughly 1% sits in the top ten. The naive CD8 subset, CD45RO-negative cells positively selected for CCR7, excluded terminally differentiated effector memory CD45RA+ cells. What was sequenced was naive CD8+ T cells sorted from blood. Every receptor here comes from a man younger than 35 in good health.

V is TRBV18 and J is TRBJ1-1, with D tentatively TRBD1 (5 bases). There are 15 residues in the CDR3. Germline-derived CDR1 and CDR2 are KGHSH and LQKENI. V lost 3 bases and J lost 1, with 12 bases in between. CDR3 protein: CASSPPNGANTEAFF. The CDR3 coding sequence is TGTGCCAGCTCACCCCCAAATGGGGCGAACACTGAAGCTTTCTTT.

The chain joins TRBV7-9 to TRBJ2-1; possible D gene TRBD1, 6 bases. The CDR3 contains 11 residues. The germline V gene has CDR1 SEHNR and CDR2 FQNEAQ (reference sequence). V was cut by 5 bases and J by 8 bases, with 7 bases left in between. The CDR3 DNA sequence: TGTGCCAGCAGCACAGGGCATGAGCAGTTCTTC. Amino acids: CASSTGHEQFF.

V is TRBV7-2 and J is TRBJ2-7; D not resolved. The CDR3 spans 15 residues. The V end lost 5 bases, the J end lost 2 bases, and 16 bases lay between the germline ends. Germline V gene lookup returns CDR1 SGHTA and CDR2 FQGNSA. CDR3 region: CASSLMKVSPYEQYF. The CDR3 nucleotides are TGTGCCAGCAGCCTTATGAAGGTTAGCCCCTACGAGCAGTACTTC. The full variable domain, rest sourced from reference TRBV7-2 and TRBJ2-7, is GAGVSQSPSNKVTEKGKDVELRCDPISGHTALYWYRQSLGQGLEFLIYFQGNSAPDKSGLPSDRFSAERTGGSVSTLTIQRTQQEDSAVYLCASSLMKVSPYEQYFGPGTRLTVT.

The rearrangement links TRBV27 to TRBJ2-2, with TRBD1 matching over 10 bases. J gave up 4 bases and V 6 bases, and 5 bases lay outside the gene matches. Per germline, CDR1 MNHEY and CDR2 SMNVEV (reference sequence). CDR3 length: 15 residues. The CDR3 loop is CASRPGQGLTGELFF. The CDR3 nucleotides read TGTGCCAGCAGGCCGGGACAGGGGCTCACCGGGGAGCTGTTTTTT.

The CDR3 loop is CASSQAASGVTGELFF. The CDR3 nucleotides are TGTGCCAGCAGCCAGGCGGCTAGCGGGGTCACCGGGGAGCTGTTTTTT. The chain recombines TRBV7-3 with TRBJ2-2, with 9 bases lining up with TRBD2. CDR1 and CDR2 (germline): SGHTA, FQGTGA. With 5 bases clipped from V and 4 bases from J, the junction kept 8 bases outside the gene matches. CDR3 length equals 16 residues. The whole variable domain, remainder taken from reference TRBV7-3 and TRBJ2-2, is GAGVSQTPSNKVTEKGKYVELRCDPISGHTALYWYRQSLGQGPEFLIYFQGTGAADDSGLPNDRFFAVRPEGSVSTLKIQRTERGDSAVYLCASSQAASGVTGELFFGEGSRLTVL.

The V call is TRBV27, the J call TRBJ2-7, with 8 bases identical to TRBD1. The CDR3 is made up of 14 amino acids. V was pared by 5 bases and J by 3 bases, with 6 bases of the junction left unmatched. CDR1 and CDR2 (germline): MNHEY, SMNVEV (reference sequence). In DNA, the CDR3 is TGTGCCAGCAGTACGGCAGGGGGCGGCTACGAGCAGTACTTC. Translating gives CASSTAGGGYEQYF.

This clone was detected once. The CDR3 DNA reads TGCGCCAGCAGCCAAGAAACGGGACTAGCGGACTACTACAATGAGCAGTTCTTC. It specifies CASSQETGLADYYNEQFF. The V gene is TRBV4-3, the J gene TRBJ2-1; TRBD2 matches at 11 bases. The CDR3 is 18 amino acids. V lost 0 bases and J lost 3; bases outside the gene matches: 7. Per germline, CDR1 LGHNA and CDR2 YSLEER.

The gene calls are TRBV19 and TRBJ2-1, with D possibly being TRBD1 (5 bases). Germline CDR1 is LNHDA and CDR2 is SQIVND (reference sequence). The CDR3 contains 14 residues. Trimming shortened V by 7 bases and J by 6 bases, and 16 bases separated the two germline ends. CDR3 amino acids: CASTDTEGGNEQFF. In DNA form, the CDR3 reads TGTGCCAGTACGGACACGGAAGGCGGCAATGAGCAGTTCTTC.

The V gene is TRBV29-1, the J gene TRBJ1-2, with 7 bases lining up with TRBD1. Germline assignment: CDR1 SQVTM and CDR2 ANQGSEA. With V trimmed by 1 base and J by 1 base, 6 bases remained unmatched. The CDR3 extends over 15 amino acids. The CDR3 coding sequence is TGCAGCGTTGAAGGCCGGGACAGTGATAACTATGGCTACACCTTC. Residues: CSVEGRDSDNYGYTF.

The chain joins TRBV18 to TRBJ2-7; tentatively, D is TRBD2 (5 bases). Germline-derived CDR1 and CDR2 are KGHSH and LQKENI. The CDR3 is 15 amino acids. The V end was cut by 2 bases, the J end by 0 bases, with 11 bases between. For the CDR3, the DNA is TGTGCCAGCTCACCAGTCCCAGAGGGCTCCTACGAGCAGTACTTC. It codes for CASSPVPEGSYEQYF.

This chain uses TRBV11-3 with TRBJ2-5, with 9 bases fitting TRBD1. CDR1 is SGHNT and CDR2 is YENEEA in the germline V gene. V was clipped by 5 bases and J by 5 bases; unmatched bases: 12. The CDR3 runs 16 residues. The CDR3 here is CASSPRTGESPETQYF. CDR3 in DNA: TGTGCCAGCAGCCCCCGGACAGGGGAAAGCCCCGAGACCCAGTACTTC.